This T cell receptor (beta chain) was identified during a study of cytomegalovirus exposure and HLA in healthy donors. PCR involved 60 Vbeta and 13 Jbeta primers. Assay used: immunoSEQ multiplex PCR; TCRdb lists only in-frame clones, some missing. The sample yields about 130,000 clones, less than 85% seen once. The donors were healthy bone marrow donors. Findings and limits, study-wide: An analysis that came later showed most CMV-associated TCR beta chains appearing HLA-restricted. Owing to their indistinguishability, certain V segments, notably TRBV6-2 and TRBV6-3, were excluded. About 87% or about 30% of the time was how often most TCR beta V segments were productive, according to an earlier analysis.

There are 14 residues in the CDR3. Trimming shortened V by 1 base and J by 3 bases, and 10 bases separated the two germline ends. Germline V gene lookup returns CDR1 SGHTA and CDR2 FQGNSA. This clone was seen a few times. Its target is not known. This clonotype was obtained from a man aged 25 to 45 in good health and CMV-seronegative. The sample comprised PBMCs. The rearrangement links TRBV7-2 to TRBJ2-7, with TRBD1 as a possible D gene (5 bases). Here the CDR3 DNA reads TGTGCCAGCAGCTTAGACAGGCGAGGCTACGAGCAGTACTTC. Protein: CASSLDRRGYEQYF.